Given below is one TCR beta chain in context. The antigen is undetermined. The sample is drawn from a study of cytomegalovirus exposure and HLA in healthy donors. General observations from the study: Specificity for CMV antigens was confirmed in vitro for a few of the CMV-associated chains. Rare sequences made up most TCRs, while some public TCRs were found in many donors.

The donors were part of the validation cohort of roughly 130 subjects. That cohort was separate from the first cohort, which comprised 666 subjects. Clones were sequenced by immunoSEQ multiplex PCR, and TCRdb holds only the in-frame ones, with some missing. This sample has 140,000 to 150,000 clones, with about 95% found just once. Sequenced sample: PBMCs. The clonotype originates from a man aged 18 to 29 in good health and CMV-seropositive.

This chain's CDR3 is CAWSVPPVTRELSYEQYF. CDR3 sequence (DNA): TGTGCCTGGAGTGTACCCCCCGTAACTAGGGAGCTTTCCTACGAGCAGTACTTC. The chain links TRBV30 to TRBJ2-7, with D tentatively TRBD2 (5 bases). Germline CDR1 reads GTSNPN; CDR2 reads SVGIG (reference sequence). The CDR3 runs 18 residues. The ends were cut back, 0 bases at V and 1 base at J, with 22 bases in the middle. Full variable domain (missing parts from reference TRBV30 and TRBJ2-7): SQTIHQWPATLVQPVGSPLSLECTVEGTSNPNLYWYRQAAGRGLQLLFYSVGIGQISSEVPQNLSASRPQDRQFILSSKKLLLSDSGFYLCAWSVPPVTRELSYEQYFGPGTRLTVT.